This T cell receptor (beta chain) originates from a study of blood T cell repertoires in COVID-19. On the study more broadly: Some COVID-19 samples were acute and others convalescent; all came from the United States, Italy and Spain.

Germline CDR1 reads SGHRS; CDR2 reads YFSETQ. This CDR3 region has 15 residues. The J segment lost 4 bases and the V segment lost 4 bases, leaving 7 bases of the junction unmatched. Original handling: Amplification of reference gene primers was used by the study to estimate nucleated cell counts. The repertoire was sequenced with immunoSEQ multiplex PCR; TCRdb's copy has only in-frame clones and lacks some. The V and J calls and clone size were taken over from that table, and D and trimming were inferred from the DNA. The sample records under 55,000 clones, over 70% being singletons. V and J are TRBV5-1 and TRBJ2-3; the match to TRBD1 covers 9 bases. This TCR came from a human donor in a cohort sampled during active COVID-19. Sequencing was done on a sample of peripheral blood. The CDR3 reads CASSLGQGPPDTQYF. The CDR3 DNA sequence: TGCGCCAGCAGCCTCGGACAGGGGCCTCCAGATACGCAGTATTTT. Supplemented by reference TRBV5-1 and TRBJ2-3, the full variable domain reads KAGVTQTPRYLIKTRGQQVTLSCSPISGHRSVSWYQQTPGQGLQFLFEYFSETQRNKGNFPGRFSGRQFSNSRSEMNVSTLELGDSALYLCASSLGQGPPDTQYFGPGTRLTVL.